Below, 11 T cell receptor beta chains from the same sample are listed, as sequenced in a study of T cell responses to AZD1222 COVID-19 vaccine. Sequencing used immunoSEQ multiplex PCR; TCRdb keeps in-frame clones, though not all of them. Among about 140,000 clones listed, around 89% were seen once. The sequenced sample was peripheral blood, obtained 28 days after the second AZD1222 dose. The receptor set was obtained from an adult who received the AZD1222 COVID-19 vaccine.

This chain connects TRBV5-1 to TRBJ2-1; TRBD2 matches 11 bases. The germline gives CDR1 SGHRS, CDR2 YFSETQ. The CDR3 spans 15 residues. Losses at the gene ends were 5 bases for V and 10 bases for J; bases not matched to a gene: 11. The CDR3 loop is CASSPPLAGAREQFF. The CDR3 DNA reads TGCGCCAGCAGTCCCCCACTAGCGGGAGCCCGAGAGCAGTTCTTC.

This chain links TRBV3-1 (or the pseudogene TRBV3-2) with TRBJ2-7, with 7 bases matching TRBD2. With V trimmed by 6 bases and J by 6 bases, 8 bases remained unmatched. The V gene's germline CDR1 is LGHDT and CDR2 YNNKEL (reference sequence). This CDR3 has 13 amino acids. The CDR3 reads CASSLGGYGEQYF. The DNA for the CDR3 is TGTGCCAGCAGTCTGGGAGGGTACGGCGAGCAGTACTTC.

The CDR3 sequence: CASSAGLDTGELFF. As DNA, the CDR3 is TGTGCCAGCAGCGCCGGACTCGACACCGGGGAGCTGTTTTTT. This rearrangement joins TRBV9 to TRBJ2-2; tentatively, D is TRBD2 (5 bases). CDR1 is SGDLS and CDR2 is YYNGEE in the germline V gene. The CDR3 runs to 14 residues. The V gene lost 3 bases and the J gene lost 3 bases, with 9 bases spanning the gap. Looking up the rest from reference TRBV9 and TRBJ2-2 gives the full variable domain: DSGVTQTPKHLITATGQRVTLRCSPRSGDLSVYWYQQSLDQGLQFLIQYYNGEERAKGNILERFSAQQFPDLHSELNLSSLELGDSALYFCASSAGLDTGELFFGEGSRLTVL.

The chain has TRBV3-1 (or the pseudogene TRBV3-2) and TRBJ2-7; D possibly corresponds to TRBD2 (5 bases). Germline V gives CDR1 LGHDT, CDR2 YNNKEL (reference sequence). V lost 4 bases and J 6 bases, leaving 10 bases between the germline ends. The CDR3 covers 12 residues. The CDR3 reads CASSRLLGEQYF. CDR3 nucleotide sequence: TGTGCCAGCAGCCGCCTACTAGGCGAGCAGTACTTC.

This clone was seen a few times. The rearrangement joins TRBV4-1 to TRBJ2-1, with TRBD2 matching over 8 bases. This CDR3 comprises 16 residues. The V gene end was trimmed by 0 bases and the J gene end by 4 bases; junction bases not matched to a gene: 5. Germline V gene lookup returns CDR1 MGHRA and CDR2 YSYEKL. This chain's CDR3 is CASSQEFAGGYNEQFF. The DNA of the CDR3 is TGCGCCAGCAGCCAAGAATTTGCGGGAGGTTACAATGAGCAGTTCTTC.

The gene calls are TRBV28 and TRBJ2-1; 12 bases agree with TRBD1. There are 15 residues in the CDR3. Germline V gene lookup returns CDR1 MDHEN and CDR2 SYDVKM. The J segment lost 9 bases and the V segment lost 6 bases, leaving 9 bases of the junction unmatched. The CDR3 sequence: CASRTQGQGAGEQFF. In DNA, the CDR3 is TGTGCCAGCAGAACCCAGGGACAGGGGGCCGGTGAGCAGTTCTTC.

V and J are TRBV7-8 and TRBJ1-5, with D possibly being TRBD1 (6 bases). Germline CDR1 and CDR2: SGHVS and FQNEAQ. V gave up 3 bases and J gave up 8 bases, with 14 bases separating them. CDR3 length: 14 residues. For the CDR3, the DNA is TGTGCCAGCAGCTTTTATGAGGGGGAAGAGCCCCAGCATTTT. The encoded protein is CASSFYEGEEPQHF.

V gene TRBV5-1 combines with J gene TRBJ1-1, with 7 bases matching TRBD1. V trimming: 4 bases; J trimming: 2 bases; junction bases outside the gene matches: 5. The CDR3 length is 14 residues. In germline, CDR1 is SGHRS, CDR2 YFSETQ. The chain's CDR3 is CASSEGGLNTEAFF. The CDR3 DNA sequence: TGCGCCAGCAGCGAAGGGGGCCTCAACACTGAAGCTTTCTTT.

CDR3 residues: CASSVDGNRYGYTF. CDR3 bases: TGTGCCAGCAGCGTAGACGGGAACCGGTATGGCTACACCTTC. The chain is built from TRBV9 and TRBJ1-2; D unclear. This CDR3 contains 14 residues. V gave up 0 bases and J gave up 5 bases, with 11 bases separating them. CDR1 and CDR2 from the germline V gene are SGDLS and YYNGEE.

The chain combines TRBV30 with TRBJ1-2; D unclear. CDR1 is GTSNPN, CDR2 SVGIG, per germline (reference sequence). The CDR3 covers 13 residues. V shed 2 bases and J shed 4 bases, with 11 bases lying between them. CDR3 in amino acids: CAWSLSGGYGYTF. CDR3 sequence (DNA): TGTGCCTGGAGTCTGTCGGGAGGCTATGGCTACACCTTC.

The gene calls are TRBV7-8 and TRBJ2-2; the D is unclear. CDR3 size: 16 residues. Germline assignment: CDR1 SGHVS and CDR2 FQNEAQ. Trimming pared 1 base from V and 4 bases from J, leaving 13 bases between. CDR3 coding DNA: TGTGCCAGCAGCTTAGGTGGAAGGGTGAGCACCGGGGAGCTGTTTTTT. This gives the protein CASSLGGRVSTGELFF.